The clone carrying this T cell receptor beta chain was picked up one time. What it binds is not known. The PCR had 60 Vbeta and 13 Jbeta primers. TCRdb's copy holds only in-frame clones and misses some; the assay was immunoSEQ multiplex PCR. The sample has hundreds of thousands of clones; 77% are singletons. The sample is drawn from a study of cytomegalovirus exposure and HLA in healthy donors. Overall study context: Early on, a data release was issued that held approximately 92 million unique TCRs from HLA-typed donors. The study, taken as a whole, reports: Serostatus for CMV was the only available immune exposure information.

Germline assignment: CDR1 SEHNR and CDR2 FQNEAQ (reference sequence). CDR3 length equals 15 residues. Losses at the gene ends were 5 bases for V and 0 bases for J; bases not matched to a gene: 5. The rearrangement joins TRBV7-9 to TRBJ1-1; 8 bases are a match to TRBD1. Material for sequencing was PBMCs. The source is a woman aged 60-75 years in good health and CMV-seropositive. The CDR3, as DNA: TGTGCCAGCAGCCTCAGGACAGGGATGAACACTGAAGCTTTCTTT. As protein: CASSLRTGMNTEAFF.